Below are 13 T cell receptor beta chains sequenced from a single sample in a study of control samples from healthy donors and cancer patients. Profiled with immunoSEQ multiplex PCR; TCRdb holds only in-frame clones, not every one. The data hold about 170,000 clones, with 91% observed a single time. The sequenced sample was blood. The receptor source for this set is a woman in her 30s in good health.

The CDR3 here is CASSRTSGRAYNEQFF. In nucleotides, the CDR3 is TGTGCCAGCAGCCGGACTAGCGGGAGAGCCTACAATGAGCAGTTCTTC. The rearrangement joins TRBV7-9 to TRBJ2-1; TRBD2 matches at 13 bases. The V segment lost 5 bases and the J segment 2 bases; nucleotides outside the gene matches: 3. CDR1 and CDR2 (germline): SEHNR, FQNEAQ (reference sequence). The CDR3 consists of 16 residues.

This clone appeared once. CDR3 in DNA: TGTGCCAGTAGTAGCACATACAATGAGCAGTTCTTC. Protein: CASSSTYNEQFF. This rearrangement joins TRBV19 to TRBJ2-1; D is undetermined. The CDR3 totals 12 residues. The V gene's germline CDR1 is LNHDA and CDR2 SQIVND (reference sequence). Trimming removed 4 bases from V and 4 bases from J, with 5 bases in between.

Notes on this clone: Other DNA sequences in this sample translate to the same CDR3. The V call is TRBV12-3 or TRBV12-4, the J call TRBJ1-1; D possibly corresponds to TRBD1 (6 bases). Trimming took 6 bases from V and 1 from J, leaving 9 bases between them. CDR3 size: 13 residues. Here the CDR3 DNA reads TGTGCCAGCAGACCGGACAGGAACACTGAAGCTTTCTTT. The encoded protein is CASRPDRNTEAFF.

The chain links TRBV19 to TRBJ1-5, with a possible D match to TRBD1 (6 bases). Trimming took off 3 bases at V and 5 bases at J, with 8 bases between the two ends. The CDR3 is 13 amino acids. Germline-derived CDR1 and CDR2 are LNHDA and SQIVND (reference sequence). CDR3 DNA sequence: TGTGCCAGTAGTATCTACAGGGATCAGCCCCAGCATTTT. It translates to CASSIYRDQPQHF.

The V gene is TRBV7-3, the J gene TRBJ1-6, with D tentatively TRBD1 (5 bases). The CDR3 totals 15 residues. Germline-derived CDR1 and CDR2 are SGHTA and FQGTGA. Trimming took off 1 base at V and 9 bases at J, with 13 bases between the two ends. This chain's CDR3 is CASSLIAGPGSPLHF. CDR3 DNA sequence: TGTGCCAGCAGCTTAATCGCAGGGCCGGGTTCACCCCTCCACTTT.

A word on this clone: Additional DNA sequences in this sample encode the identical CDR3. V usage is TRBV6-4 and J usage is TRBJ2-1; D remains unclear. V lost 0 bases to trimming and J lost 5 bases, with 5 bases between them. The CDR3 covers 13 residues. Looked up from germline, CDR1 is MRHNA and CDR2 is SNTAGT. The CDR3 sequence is CASSDSPHNEQFF. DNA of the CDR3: TGTGCCAGCAGTGACTCCCCTCACAATGAGCAGTTCTTC.

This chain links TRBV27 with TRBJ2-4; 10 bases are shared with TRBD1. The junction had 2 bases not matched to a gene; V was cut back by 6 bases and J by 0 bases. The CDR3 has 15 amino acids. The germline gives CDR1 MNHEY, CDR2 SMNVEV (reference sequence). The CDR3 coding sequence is TGTGCCAGCAGCGACAGGGGGCTAGCCAAAAACATTCAGTACTTC. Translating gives CASSDRGLAKNIQYF.

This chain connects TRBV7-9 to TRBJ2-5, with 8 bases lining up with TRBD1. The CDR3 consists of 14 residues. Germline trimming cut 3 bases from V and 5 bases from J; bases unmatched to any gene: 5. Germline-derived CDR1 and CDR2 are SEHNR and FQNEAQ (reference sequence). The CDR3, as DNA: TGTGCCAGCAGCTTGGGGACAGGAGGGGAGACCCAGTACTTC. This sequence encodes CASSLGTGGETQYF.

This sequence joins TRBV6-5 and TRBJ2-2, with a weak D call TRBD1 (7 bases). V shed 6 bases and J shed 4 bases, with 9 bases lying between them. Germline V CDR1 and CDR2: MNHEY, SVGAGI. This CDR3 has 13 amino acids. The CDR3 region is CASRQGGTGELFF. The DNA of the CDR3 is TGTGCCAGCAGGCAGGGGGGCACCGGGGAGCTGTTTTTT.

The CDR3 loop is CASSQTDSGNTIYF. In DNA form, the CDR3 reads TGTGCCAGCAGCCAGACAGACTCTGGAAACACCATATATTTT. The chain carries TRBV3-1 (or the pseudogene TRBV3-2) and TRBJ1-3, with a tentative D call TRBD1 (5 bases). From germline, CDR1 is LGHDT and CDR2 YNNKEL (reference sequence). CDR3 length: 14 amino acids. V was trimmed by 3 bases and J by 0 bases, leaving 6 bases between them.

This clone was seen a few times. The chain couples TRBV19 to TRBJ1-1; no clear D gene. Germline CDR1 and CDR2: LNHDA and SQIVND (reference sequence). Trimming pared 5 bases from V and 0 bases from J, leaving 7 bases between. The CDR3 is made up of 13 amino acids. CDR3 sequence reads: CASSPTLNTEAFF. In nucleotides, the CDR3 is TGTGCCAGTAGTCCGACTCTGAACACTGAAGCTTTCTTT.

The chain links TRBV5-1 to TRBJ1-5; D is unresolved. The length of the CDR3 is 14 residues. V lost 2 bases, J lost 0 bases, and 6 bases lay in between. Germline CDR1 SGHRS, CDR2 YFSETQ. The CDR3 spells CASSFHGSNQPQHF. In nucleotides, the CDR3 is TGCGCCAGCAGCTTCCATGGTAGCAATCAGCCCCAGCATTTT.

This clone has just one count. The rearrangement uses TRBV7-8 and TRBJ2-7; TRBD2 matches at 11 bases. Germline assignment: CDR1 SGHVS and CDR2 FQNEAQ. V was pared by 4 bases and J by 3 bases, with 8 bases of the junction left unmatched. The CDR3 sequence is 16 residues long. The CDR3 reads CASSSIAGGPGYEQYF. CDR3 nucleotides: TGTGCCAGCAGCTCAATAGCGGGAGGGCCGGGCTACGAGCAGTACTTC.